This T cell receptor beta chain comes out of a study of T cells after posttransplantation cyclophosphamide (TCRdb year 2016). About the study as a whole: Using TRB sequencing, the study followed how the T cell repertoire reconstituted after myeloablative bone marrow transplantation in which posttransplantation cyclophosphamide served as GVHD prophylaxis. Samples from about 33 PTCy-treated patients, along with samples from some 17 of their related bone marrow donors, underwent antigen receptor sequencing. Blood from all 35 or so PTCy patients who had 1-year posttransplant specimens underwent TRB sequencing. TRB sequencing was also done on up to about 3 additional blood samples from 2 to 5.2 years after transplant in 3 patients, and on pretransplant blood from 4 patients. Because TRA and TRB clonality correlated tightly in roughly nine samples, the subsequent TCR analyses were limited to TRB only. Public TRB sequences were checked against a database of over 3,500 sequences associated with responses to pathogens, tumor antigens, self-antigens and alloantigens. The investigation overall reported the following: Donor-recipient similarity was low at 1-2 months but rose over the first year, and later blood repertoires were often dominated by donor CD8+ memory clones. The TRB repertoires of T cells infiltrating skin or the GI tract showed only limited overlap with the TRB repertoires found in blood. Across about 40 patients, TRB clonality was highly associated with recipient CMV seropositivity and CMV reactivation, and PTCy diversity was similar to diversity in CNI/methotrexate controls.

Genomic DNA was the input for TRB sequencing, which was run either with the immunoSEQ assay at survey resolution or with the hsTCRB kit. Concerning the study's data processing: The immunoSEQ software handled the initial read processing, while the LymphoSeq R package was used for the repertoire analyses. For each TRB dataset, clonality was calculated as 1 minus normalized Shannon entropy, and the Gini coefficient was computed as well. To infer phenotypes in unsorted samples, TRB sequences from sorted subsets of the recipient or donor were mapped onto unsorted samples from the same recipient. TCRdb took this table from immuneACCESS and kept in-frame rearrangements with V and J called. Such tables lack part of the clones; where checked against another copy, unresolved V genes explain under half of the gap, and the rest is unexplained. The V and J calls and clone size come from that table; D and trimming were worked out from the DNA. This sample has 10,000 to 15,000 clones in its table, and roughly four fifths of those were observed once. The ten largest clones add up to 3% to 4% of the sample.

V sheds 0 bases and J sheds 1 base, leaving 9 bases between their ends. Inclusive of the bounding cysteine and phenylalanine, the CDR3 is 16 residues long. Only the CDR3 portion is preserved as DNA: 48 bases, with reading frame beginning at the first base. CDR1 LGHNA and CDR2 YSLEER are derived from the germline V gene. With respect to this clone: Its binding antigen is unknown. The input lacks base qualities; no much larger clone sits a single base away.

The control group consisted of 11 patients who received myeloablative marrow transplants with methotrexate plus a calcineurin inhibitor and who were sampled 1 year after transplant. Mononuclear cells from peripheral blood and bone marrow were separated by Ficoll-Hypaque density centrifugation and then cryopreserved. The source was PBMCs, collected less than 400 days after allogeneic stem cell transplant with calcineurin inhibitor and methotrexate. The sequence was obtained from a male patient aged 25 to 39 who received an allogeneic stem cell transplant from an unrelated donor, was CMV-positive, and had acute GVHD only. After a transplant, not all T cells may be the patient's own; some may come from the graft donor. The V and J segments used are TRBV4-3 and TRBJ2-2; there is no confident call for the D gene. The CDR3 protein: CASSQDLWQNTGELFF. DNA sequence: TGCGCCAGCAGCCAAGATCTTTGGCAGAACACCGGGGAGCTGTTTTTT.